What follows is one TCR beta chain and its context. A single count supports this clone. Its antigen remains undetermined. No base quality information exists; no much larger clone differs at one position. According to the study, the label for this sample's time point signals: baseline pretreatment blood. Interpreted using the paper, the treatment or condition label stands for: 15 Gy SBRT to primary tumor, nephrectomy 4 weeks later. Serial peripheral blood from radiation-treated patients was sampled at baseline, 2 weeks and 4 weeks after SBRT to track tumor-enriched clonotypes. All patients had renal cell carcinoma with clear cell pathology. The QIAamp DNA Blood Mini Kit (Qiagen) was used to prepare genomic DNA for TCR sequencing. The analyses included just those samples that passed every quality control check. This entry is derived from a study of radiation and T cells in renal cell carcinoma (dated by TCRdb to the early 2020s). About the full investigation: Samples were obtained from a clinical trial, in which 15 Gy stereotactic body radiation therapy was delivered to primary renal cell carcinomas and nephrectomy was performed 4 weeks later. TCR beta sequencing covered around 50 samples in total, comprising around 26 tumors and approximately 27 peripheral blood samples. Across all 50 or so samples, 4,016,671 unique CDR3 nucleotide sequences, encoding 2 million to 3 million unique CDR3 amino acid sequences, were identified.

Summary of the overall study and its limitations: Top tumor clonotypes rose in blood from baseline to 2 weeks post-radiation, then contracted by 4 weeks, suggesting transient expansion of tumor-resident clones. Because no pretreatment tumor biopsies were available, whether clonotypes were present in the tumor at baseline could not be determined. Because the trial had a single-armed design, the trial could not examine how radiation dose or scheduling affected the TCR repertoire. Dynamics of the blood repertoire were not tracked past 4 weeks after treatment.

TCR beta libraries were generated from genomic DNA with the immunoSEQ kit, following the manufacturer's recommendations. To prepare the libraries, a first multiplex PCR with proprietary primers was run, followed by a second PCR that added unique barcodes, and a bead cleanup was done after each round. A positive control reaction and a negative control reaction, both provided in the kit, were run with every batch of samples. The final libraries were assessed on an Agilent 4200 TapeStation D1000 ScreenTape, pooled by volume, and quantified by qPCR. Sequencing was performed on an Illumina NextSeq500 using a MidOutput 150-cycle cartridge, with 156 Read1 cycles, 15 Index1 cycles, and the kit custom primers. The pooled library was loaded at approximately 0.99 pM, and around 18% PhiX control was spiked in. For the original study's pipeline: Vendor-processed data were analyzed in R, and a clonotype was defined as all T cells sharing the same CDR3 nucleotide sequence. In the clone abundance analyses, frequencies in each sample were normalized to that sample's 10,000 most abundant clones. Before analysis, public T cell clones were removed, and these numbered fewer than five per sample on average. A difference in abundance of at least 32-fold between compartments was used to define tumor-enriched and baseline blood-enriched clonotypes. A beta-binomial differential abundance model was used to identify clonotypes that expanded or contracted between blood time points. Similarity between tumor and blood repertoires was quantified using the Baroni-Urbani and Buser coefficient, and groups were compared with two-tailed Wilcoxon tests in R. In TCRdb, the immuneACCESS table is reduced to in-frame sequences with V and J assigned. These tables do not hold every clone; where another copy was compared, an unresolved V gene accounts for under half, and the others remain unexplained. That table gives V, J and clone size, and the DNA gave D and trimming. The sample table contains approximately 120,000 clones; only one count was recorded for approximately 82% of them. The top ten hold approximately 3% of the sample.

V trim: 7 bases; J trim: 2 bases; unmatched bases: 5. From the germline V gene, CDR1 is ENHRY and CDR2 is SYGVKD. The CDR3, from cysteine to phenylalanine, totals 14 residues. Solely the CDR3 DNA is kept, with 42 bases framed from the first base. The chain is made from TRBV10-3 and TRBJ1-5, with 7 middle bases fitting TRBD1. The starting material was blood, obtained from a patient whose treatment included radiotherapy and nephrectomy. This sequence originates from a woman aged 55-75 years with renal cell carcinoma. The base sequence is TGTGCCATCACCTCAGACAGGGGCAATCAGCCCCAGCATTTT. The translation is CAITSDRGNQPQHF.